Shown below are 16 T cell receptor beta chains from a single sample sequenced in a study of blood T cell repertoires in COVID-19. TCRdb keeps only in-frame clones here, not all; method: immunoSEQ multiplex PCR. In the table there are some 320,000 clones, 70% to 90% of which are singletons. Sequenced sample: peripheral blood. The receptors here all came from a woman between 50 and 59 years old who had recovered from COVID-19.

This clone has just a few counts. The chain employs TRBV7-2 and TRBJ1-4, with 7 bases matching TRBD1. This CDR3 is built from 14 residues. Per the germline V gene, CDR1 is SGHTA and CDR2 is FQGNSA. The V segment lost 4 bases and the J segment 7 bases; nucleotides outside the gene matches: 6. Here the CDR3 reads CASSSQGSVEKLFF. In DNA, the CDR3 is TGTGCCAGCAGCTCACAGGGGAGTGTTGAAAAACTGTTTTTT.

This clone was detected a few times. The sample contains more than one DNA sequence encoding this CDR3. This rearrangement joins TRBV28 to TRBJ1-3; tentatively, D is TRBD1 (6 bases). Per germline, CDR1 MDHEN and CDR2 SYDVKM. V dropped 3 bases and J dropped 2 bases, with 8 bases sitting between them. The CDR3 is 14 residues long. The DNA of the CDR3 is TGTGCCAGCAGTTTCAGGACAGCTGGAAACACCATATATTTT. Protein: CASSFRTAGNTIYF.

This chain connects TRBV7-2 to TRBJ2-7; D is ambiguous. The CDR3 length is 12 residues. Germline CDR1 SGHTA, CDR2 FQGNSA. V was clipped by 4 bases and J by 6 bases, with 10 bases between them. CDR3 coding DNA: TGTGCCAGCAGCTCCTCCGCGGTCGAGCAGTACTTC. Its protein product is CASSSSAVEQYF.

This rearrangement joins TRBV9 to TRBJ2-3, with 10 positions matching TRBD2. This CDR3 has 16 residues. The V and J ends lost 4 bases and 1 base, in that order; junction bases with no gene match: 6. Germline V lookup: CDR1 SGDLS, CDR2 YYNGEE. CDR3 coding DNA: TGTGCCAGCAGCACTACCGGGACTAGCGGCACAGATACGCAGTATTTT. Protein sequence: CASSTTGTSGTDTQYF.

The CDR3 DNA follows: TGCAGCGTTGAAGTGACAGGCCACGAGCAGTACTTC. Protein product: CSVEVTGHEQYF. The chain joins TRBV29-1 to TRBJ2-7; weak D call: TRBD1 (6 bases). V lost 1 base to trimming and J lost 5 bases, with 9 bases between them. Looked up from germline, CDR1 is SQVTM and CDR2 is ANQGSEA. CDR3 size: 12 residues.

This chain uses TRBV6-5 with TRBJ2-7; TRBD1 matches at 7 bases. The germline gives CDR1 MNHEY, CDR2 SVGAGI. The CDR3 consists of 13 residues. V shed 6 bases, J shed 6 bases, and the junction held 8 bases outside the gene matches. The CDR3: CASRAGTVSEQYF. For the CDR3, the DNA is TGTGCCAGCAGAGCCGGGACAGTTTCCGAGCAGTACTTC.

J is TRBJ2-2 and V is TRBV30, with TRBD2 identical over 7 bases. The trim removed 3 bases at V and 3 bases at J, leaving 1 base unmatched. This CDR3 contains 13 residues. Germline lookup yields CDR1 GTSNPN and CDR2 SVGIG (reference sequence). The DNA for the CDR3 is TGTGCCTGGAGGGGACTATACACCGGGGAGCTGTTTTTT. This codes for CAWRGLYTGELFF. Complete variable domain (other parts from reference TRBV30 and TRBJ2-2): SQTIHQWPATLVQPVGSPLSLECTVEGTSNPNLYWYRQAAGRGLQLLFYSVGIGQISSEVPQNLSASRPQDRQFILSSKKLLLSDSGFYLCAWRGLYTGELFFGEGSRLTVL.

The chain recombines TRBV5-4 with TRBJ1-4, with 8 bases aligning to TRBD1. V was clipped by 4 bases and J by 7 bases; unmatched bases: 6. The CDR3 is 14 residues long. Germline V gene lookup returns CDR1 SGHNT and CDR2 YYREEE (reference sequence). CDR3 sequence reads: CASSPGTGAEKLFF. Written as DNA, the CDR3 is TGTGCCAGCAGCCCTGGGACAGGTGCTGAAAAACTGTTTTTT.

The CDR3 loop reads CASSYGLGQGGTATNEKLFF. The CDR3 nucleotides are TGTGCCAGCAGCTACGGCCTAGGACAGGGTGGAACTGCAACTAATGAAAAACTGTTTTTT. The chain links TRBV5-5 to TRBJ1-4; 8 positions agree with TRBD1. Germline values: CDR1 SGHKS, CDR2 YYEKEE (reference sequence). The V gene end was trimmed by 3 bases and the J gene end by 0 bases; junction bases not matched to a gene: 16. CDR3 length: 20 residues.

The CDR3 nucleotides read TGCGCCAGCAGCTTGGACATATCGAACACTGAAGCTTTCTTT. This codes for CASSLDISNTEAFF. V and J are TRBV5-1 and TRBJ1-1, with unresolved D. Germline V gene data show CDR1 as SGHRS and CDR2 as YFSETQ. The CDR3 runs to 14 residues. Between the trimmed V and J ends, which lost 0 bases and 1 base, there was a span of 7 bases.

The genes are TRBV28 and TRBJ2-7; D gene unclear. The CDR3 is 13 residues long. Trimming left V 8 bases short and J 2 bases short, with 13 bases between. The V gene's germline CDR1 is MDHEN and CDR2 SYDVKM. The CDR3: CASSFPGTYEQYF. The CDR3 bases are TGTGCCAGCTCATTCCCAGGCACCTACGAGCAGTACTTC. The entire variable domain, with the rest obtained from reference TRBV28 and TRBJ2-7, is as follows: DVKVTQSSRYLVKRTGEKVFLECVQDMDHENMFWYRQDPGLGLRLIYFSYDVKMKEKGDIPEGYSVSREKKERFSLILESASTNQTSMYLCASSFPGTYEQYFGPGTRLTVT.

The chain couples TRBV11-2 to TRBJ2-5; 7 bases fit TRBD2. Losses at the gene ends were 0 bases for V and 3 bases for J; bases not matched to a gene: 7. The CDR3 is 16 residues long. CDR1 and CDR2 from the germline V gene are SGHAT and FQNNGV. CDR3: CASSLDNAAGKETQYF. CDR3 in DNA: TGTGCCAGCAGCTTAGATAATGCAGCGGGGAAAGAGACCCAGTACTTC.

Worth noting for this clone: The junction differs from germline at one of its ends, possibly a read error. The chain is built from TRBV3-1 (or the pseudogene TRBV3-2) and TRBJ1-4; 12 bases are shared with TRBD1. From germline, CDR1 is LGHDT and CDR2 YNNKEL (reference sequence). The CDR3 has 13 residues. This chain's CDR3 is CASSQAGTGGDIF. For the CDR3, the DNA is TGTGCCAGCAGCCAAGCCGGGACAGGGGGCGATATTTTT.

CDR3 DNA: TGCGCCAGCAGTCCAGGTCGGGGCACTGAAGCTTTCTTT. This gives the protein CASSPGRGTEAFF. The V and J genes are TRBV10-1 and TRBJ1-1, with no clear D. This CDR3 region has 13 residues. Germline CDR1 and CDR2: WNHNN and SYGVQD (reference sequence). The germline V and J ends were trimmed by 5 bases and 4 bases, with 11 bases remaining between them.

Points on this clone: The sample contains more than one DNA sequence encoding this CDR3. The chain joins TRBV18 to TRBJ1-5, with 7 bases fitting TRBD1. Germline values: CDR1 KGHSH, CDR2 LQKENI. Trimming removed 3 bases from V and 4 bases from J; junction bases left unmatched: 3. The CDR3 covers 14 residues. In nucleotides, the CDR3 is TGTGCCAGCTCACCCGGGACAGTGAATCAGCCCCAGCATTTT. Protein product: CASSPGTVNQPQHF.

The CDR3 sequence: CAISGGTGRTGYTF. The CDR3, as DNA: TGTGCCATCAGTGGGGGGACAGGGCGTACGGGCTACACCTTC. The chain is built from TRBV10-3 and TRBJ1-2, with 9 bases fitting TRBD1. V was pared by 4 bases and J by 8 bases, with 8 bases of the junction left unmatched. From germline, CDR1 is ENHRY and CDR2 SYGVKD. The CDR3 spans 14 residues.